A single T cell receptor (beta chain) is shown here with its context. Its target is not known. The germline V gene encodes CDR1 MDHEN and CDR2 SYDVKM. This CDR3 comprises 14 residues. J gave up 0 bases and V 8 bases, and 6 bases lay outside the gene matches. This entry comes from a study of CD8+CD57+ T cells in acquired aplastic anemia. Study-level results: Controls and patients did not differ significantly in CD8+ Simpson's diversity. Both patients and controls carried the same twenty-nine CD8+ CDR3 sequences.

Template material for TCR beta VDJ and CDR3 profiling consisted of genomic DNA. TCRdb processed the reads anew with MiXCR; each CDR3 protein has one entry. The sample has 150,000 to 200,000 distinct CDR3 sequences, about 60% seen once. The chain has TRBV28 and TRBJ2-5; 7 bases are a match to TRBD1. Specimen: sorted CD4+, CD8+, or CD8+CD57+ T cells (not recorded which) from PBMCs. The sequence was collected from a human donor in good health. This CDR3 is CASAVQGNQETQYF. CDR3 nucleotide sequence: TGTGCCAGCGCAGTACAGGGGAACCAAGAGACCCAGTACTTC.